The 30 T cell receptor beta chains below come from one sample, sequenced in a study of T cell responses to AZD1222 COVID-19 vaccine. The method was immunoSEQ multiplex PCR; TCRdb's version includes in-frame clones alone and lacks a portion of them. The table shows 100,000 or so clones, with 90% to 95% occurring only once. Sample: peripheral blood, taken on day 0 of AZD1222 vaccination. The receptors were sampled from an adult in good health.

The chain links TRBV11-3 to TRBJ2-7, with no clear D. The ends were cut back, 3 bases at V and 3 bases at J, with 9 bases in the middle. This CDR3 contains 13 residues. The germline gives CDR1 SGHNT, CDR2 YENEEA. The CDR3 DNA is TGTGCCAGCAGCTTGGAAGAAGGCTACGAGCAGTACTTC. This codes for CASSLEEGYEQYF.

The chain recombines TRBV19 with TRBJ1-2; 8 bases align to TRBD1. Germline trimming cut 2 bases from V and 4 bases from J; bases unmatched to any gene: 6. There are 15 residues in the CDR3. Germline CDR1 and CDR2: LNHDA and SQIVND (reference sequence). The chain's CDR3 is CASSIWQGAGYGYTF. In DNA, the CDR3 is TGTGCCAGTAGTATATGGCAGGGGGCCGGCTATGGCTACACCTTC.

The chain recombines TRBV7-9 with TRBJ2-3, with D uncertain. This CDR3 has 15 residues. The V end lost 7 bases, the J end lost 0 bases, and 14 bases lay between the germline ends. Germline V lookup: CDR1 SEHNR, CDR2 FQNEAQ (reference sequence). The CDR3: CASTPLKQSTDTQYF. In nucleotides, the CDR3 is TGTGCCAGCACTCCTTTAAAGCAGAGCACAGATACGCAGTATTTT.

The chain uses TRBV10-1 and TRBJ1-6; 9 bases map to TRBD1. The CDR3 is made up of 19 amino acids. The trim removed 8 bases at V and 0 bases at J, leaving 14 bases unmatched. Germline V gene sequence: CDR1 WNHNN, CDR2 SYGVQD (reference sequence). CDR3 sequence (DNA): TGCGCCAGCTCCCGGGACAGGGACCCCAGGAGCTCCTATAATTCACCCCTCCACTTT. This translates into CASSRDRDPRSSYNSPLHF.

The gene calls are TRBV7-3 and TRBJ1-2; D unresolved. V was cut by 5 bases and J by 2 bases, with 15 bases left in between. The CDR3 has 15 amino acids. The germline CDR1 and CDR2 sequences are SGHTA and FQGTGA. CDR3 sequence (DNA): TGTGCCAGCAGCCTAAGCGGCAGTGGGAACTATGGCTACACCTTC. Residues: CASSLSGSGNYGYTF.

The chain joins TRBV19 to TRBJ1-2, with D tentatively TRBD1 (5 bases). The V gene's germline CDR1 is LNHDA and CDR2 SQIVND (reference sequence). V was cut by 4 bases and J by 7 bases, with 10 bases left in between. The CDR3 length is 12 residues. The CDR3 reads CASSNRGVGYTF. CDR3 DNA sequence: TGTGCCAGTAGTAACAGAGGGGTTGGCTACACCTTC.

This clone was observed once. The chain combines TRBV5-6 with TRBJ1-6; 10 nucleotides align to TRBD1. V shed 5 bases, J shed 7 bases, and the junction held 3 bases outside the gene matches. Germline V gene lookup returns CDR1 SGHDT and CDR2 YYEEEE. The CDR3 covers 14 residues. CDR3 nucleotides: TGTGCCAGCAGGCCGGGACAGGGGAATTCACCCCTCCACTTT. Its translation is CASRPGQGNSPLHF. The full variable domain, completed using reference TRBV5-6 and TRBJ1-6, is DAGVTQSPTHLIKTRGQQVTLRCSPKSGHDTVSWYQQALGQGPQFIFQYYEEEERQRGNFPDRFSGHQFPNYSSELNVNALLLGDSALYLCASRPGQGNSPLHFGNGTRLTVT.

This clone was detected once. This chain uses TRBV7-9 with TRBJ2-1, with 7 bases that match TRBD1. The length of the CDR3 is 16 residues. J lost 5 bases, V lost 4 bases, and 11 bases had no gene match. In germline, CDR1 is SEHNR, CDR2 FQNEAQ (reference sequence). The CDR3 nucleotides read TGTGCCAGCAGCTCGGGACAGACTGTGGGACACAATGAGCAGTTCTTC. It translates to CASSSGQTVGHNEQFF.

The chain carries TRBV7-8 and TRBJ2-5, with 8 bases identical to TRBD1. Trimming at V came to 5 bases and at J to 5 bases, leaving 13 bases not matched to a gene. The CDR3 covers 16 residues. Looked up from germline, CDR1 is SGHVS and CDR2 is FQNEAQ. CDR3 bases: TGTGCCAGCAGCATCGGACAGGGCGGACAGTGGGAGACCCAGTACTTC. It specifies CASSIGQGGQWETQYF.

The genes are TRBV19 and TRBJ2-7; 10 bases agree with TRBD2. The CDR3 is made up of 15 amino acids. Trimming removed 1 base from V and 2 bases from J; junction bases left unmatched: 2. Germline CDR1 and CDR2: LNHDA and SQIVND (reference sequence). CDR3 coding DNA: TGTGCCAGTAGTATAGCCGGGACTAGCGCCTACGAGCAGTACTTC. Protein product: CASSIAGTSAYEQYF.

This chain connects TRBV18 to TRBJ1-5; D may be TRBD1 (6 bases). Germline V gene sequence: CDR1 KGHSH, CDR2 LQKENI. The CDR3 extends over 16 amino acids. The V gene lost 3 bases and the J gene lost 1 base, with 13 bases spanning the gap. The CDR3 protein is CASSPGSQGSNQPQHF. In nucleotides, the CDR3 is TGTGCCAGCTCACCGGGCTCGCAGGGGAGCAATCAGCCCCAGCATTTT.

The J gene is TRBJ1-4, the V gene TRBV5-1; D gene unclear. The CDR3 sequence is 13 residues long. Trimming cost V 5 bases and J 5 bases, with 10 bases left between them. CDR1 and CDR2 (germline): SGHRS, YFSETQ. In DNA form, the CDR3 reads TGCGCCAGCAGTTTTGTCGGGAATGAAAAACTGTTTTTT. Its protein product is CASSFVGNEKLFF.

This chain joins TRBV28 and TRBJ2-7; D call uncertain. The CDR3 sequence is 14 residues long. CDR1 MDHEN and CDR2 SYDVKM come from the germline V gene. Trimming pared 6 bases from V and 1 base from J, leaving 13 bases between. The CDR3 DNA sequence: TGTGCCAGCAGCCGTTTTGGGGTTTCCTACGAGCAGTACTTC. Its protein product is CASSRFGVSYEQYF.

The V gene is TRBV21-1, the J gene TRBJ2-1; TRBD1, the D gene given by the table, was not confirmed from the DNA. TRBV21-1 has pseudogene status. This CDR3 contains 17 residues. The CDR3 nucleotides read TGTGCCAGCAGTAAAGGATCTAGGGGGAGCCGGGGTGATGAGCAGTTCTTC. This encodes CASSKGSRGSRGDEQFF.

The rearrangement uses TRBV6-2 or TRBV6-3 and TRBJ1-2; D is unclear. The CDR3 spans 13 residues. Germline V gene data show CDR1 as MNHEY and CDR2 as SVGEGT. The ends were cut back, 0 bases at V and 4 bases at J, with 6 bases in the middle. CDR3 sequence (DNA): TGTGCCAGCAGTTACTCCGCCAGCTATGGCTACACCTTC. It is translated as CASSYSASYGYTF.

This chain links TRBV3-1 (or the pseudogene TRBV3-2) with TRBJ2-7; D is unclear. This CDR3 has 12 amino acids. Germline-derived CDR1 and CDR2 are LGHDT and YNNKEL (reference sequence). Trimming cost V 0 bases and J 2 bases, with 2 bases left between them. CDR3 sequence reads: CASSQDTYEQYF. CDR3 coding DNA: TGTGCCAGCAGCCAAGACACCTACGAGCAGTACTTC.

This clone showed up just once. The V and J genes are TRBV19 and TRBJ1-4; no reliable D call. Germline lookup yields CDR1 LNHDA and CDR2 SQIVND (reference sequence). Between the trimmed V and J ends, which lost 3 bases and 8 bases, there was a span of 10 bases. This CDR3 contains 13 residues. The CDR3 protein is CASSIANGEKLFF. The CDR3 DNA reads as TGTGCCAGTAGTATCGCAAACGGCGAAAAACTGTTTTTT.

The chain uses TRBV15 and TRBJ1-1; D unclear. The CDR3 runs 15 residues. The germline V and J ends were trimmed by 0 bases and 3 bases, with 11 bases remaining between them. The germline gives CDR1 LNHNV, CDR2 YYDKDF (reference sequence). CDR3 loop: CATSRDRRGDTEAFF. The CDR3, as DNA: TGTGCCACCAGCAGAGATCGACGGGGTGACACTGAAGCTTTCTTT.

This chain connects TRBV11-3 to TRBJ2-3; 7 bases map to TRBD2. Germline V gene lookup returns CDR1 SGHNT and CDR2 YENEEA. The V segment lost 5 bases and the J segment 2 bases; nucleotides outside the gene matches: 7. This CDR3 region has 15 residues. DNA for the CDR3: TGTGCCAGCAGCCGGCTAGCGGTGTTCACAGATACGCAGTATTTT. It encodes CASSRLAVFTDTQYF.

This rearrangement joins TRBV4-3 to TRBJ1-4; possibly TRBD1 for D (5 bases). The V end was cut by 1 base, the J end by 10 bases, with 25 bases between. The CDR3 covers 18 residues. CDR1 and CDR2 (germline): LGHNA, YSLEER. The chain's CDR3 is CASSQVFLARDPVLKLFF. The CDR3 DNA sequence: TGCGCCAGCAGCCAAGTTTTCCTTGCGCGGGACCCGGTCCTAAAACTGTTTTTT.

The V and J genes are TRBV5-1 and TRBJ2-4; possibly TRBD2 for D (6 bases). The CDR3 has 14 amino acids. From germline, CDR1 is SGHRS and CDR2 YFSETQ. V was clipped by 2 bases and J by 9 bases, with 15 bases between them. CDR3: CASSFGRDGGIQYF. The CDR3 bases are TGCGCCAGCAGCTTTGGAAGGGACGGGGGCATTCAGTACTTC.

This clone was picked up one time. The V call is TRBV12-3 or TRBV12-4, the J call TRBJ2-7; TRBD1 is a possible D gene (6 bases). There are 13 residues in the CDR3. V dropped 4 bases and J dropped 4 bases, with 11 bases sitting between them. This CDR3 reads CASSSLRGYEQYF. For the CDR3, the DNA is TGTGCCAGCAGTTCCCTCAGGGGATACGAGCAGTACTTC.

The rearrangement joins TRBV24-1 to TRBJ1-5; D uncertain. Trimming removed 3 bases at V and 1 base at J, with 3 bases between. The CDR3 contains 13 residues. Germline lookup yields CDR1 KGHDR and CDR2 SFDVKD. This CDR3 is CATSDDSNQPQHF. The CDR3 DNA reads TGTGCCACCAGTGATGACAGCAATCAGCCCCAGCATTTT.

Here the CDR3 reads CASSLGQVGNQPQHF. The CDR3 DNA sequence: TGCGCCAGCAGCCTAGGACAGGTGGGCAATCAGCCCCAGCATTTT. This chain connects TRBV5-1 to TRBJ1-5; 7 positions agree with TRBD1. V shed 4 bases and J 2 bases; nucleotides not matched to a gene: 6. The CDR3 contains 15 residues. Per germline, CDR1 SGHRS and CDR2 YFSETQ.

This chain links TRBV19 with TRBJ1-6; D not resolved. CDR3 length equals 14 residues. Germline values: CDR1 LNHDA, CDR2 SQIVND (reference sequence). Deletions cut 5 bases from V and 4 bases from J, with 9 bases between. CDR3 loop: CASSSGLYNSPLHF. For the CDR3, the DNA is TGTGCCAGTAGTTCCGGCCTTTATAATTCACCCCTCCACTTT.

The V gene is TRBV14, the J gene TRBJ1-2; TRBD1 matches 8 bases. V was pared by 4 bases and J by 6 bases, with 10 bases of the junction left unmatched. The CDR3 contains 15 residues. CDR1 and CDR2 (germline): SGHDN, FVKESK. CDR3 sequence: CASSRTRGRADGYTF. The CDR3 nucleotides are TGTGCCAGCAGCCGGACCAGGGGGCGCGCGGATGGCTACACCTTC. The full variable domain, rest sourced from reference TRBV14 and TRBJ1-2, is EAGVTQFPSHSVIEKGQTVTLRCDPISGHDNLYWYRRVMGKEIKFLLHFVKESKQDESGMPNNRFLAERTGGTYSTLKVQPAELEDSGVYFCASSRTRGRADGYTFGSGTRLTVV.

This clone occurred once. The CDR3 DNA reads as TGTGCCACCCAGGGGAGTCCCGGTGAAGCTTTCTTT. It is translated as CATQGSPGEAFF. The chain combines TRBV11-3 with TRBJ1-1; TRBD1 is a possible D gene (6 bases). CDR3 size: 12 residues. Per germline, CDR1 SGHNT and CDR2 YENEEA. V lost 10 bases and J lost 7, with 16 bases in between.

J is TRBJ1-1 and V is TRBV19; D gene ambiguous. The CDR3 covers 15 residues. CDR1 is LNHDA and CDR2 is SQIVND in the germline V gene (reference sequence). Trimming took 7 bases from V and 5 from J, leaving 20 bases between them. The CDR3 reads CASTPHGRLGTEAFF. For the CDR3, the DNA is TGTGCCAGTACCCCGCACGGCCGTTTGGGTACTGAAGCTTTCTTT. The full variable domain, with the rest looked up from reference TRBV19 and TRBJ1-1, is DGGITQSPKYLFRKEGQNVTLSCEQNLNHDAMYWYRQDPGQGLRLIYYSQIVNDFQKGDIAEGYSVSREKKESFPLTVTSAQKNPTAFYLCASTPHGRLGTEAFFGQGTRLTVV.

In nucleotides, the CDR3 is TGTGCCAGCAGTGAAGCGGGCAGGAAGAACACTGAAGCTTTCTTT. It yields the protein CASSEAGRKNTEAFF. This chain connects TRBV6-1 to TRBJ1-1; D remains unclear. The CDR3 loop spans 15 amino acids. Trimming cost V 0 bases and J 1 base, with 9 bases left between them. Looked up from germline, CDR1 is MNHNS and CDR2 is SASEGT.

J is TRBJ1-2 and V is TRBV28; TRBD1 matches 8 bases. The CDR3 totals 14 residues. With 7 bases clipped from V and 4 bases from J, the junction kept 8 bases outside the gene matches. Per the germline V gene, CDR1 is MDHEN and CDR2 is SYDVKM. For the CDR3, the DNA is TGTGCCAGCACCGACAGGGGCGCCGTCTATGGCTACACCTTC. It yields the protein CASTDRGAVYGYTF.